These 7 T cell receptor beta chains originate from one sample sequenced in a study of CD8+ T cells in alopecia areata. Treatment of the sample: oral pan-JAK inhibitor, 5-10 mg twice daily. Following RNA extraction, reverse transcription yielded cDNA that acted as the sequencing template. Some clones are missing from TCRdb's copy, which holds only in-frame ones; the method was immunoSEQ multiplex PCR. The repertoire consists of around 100,000 clones, with under 90% occurring once and the leading ten covering more than 9.5%. This material consisted of CD8+ T cells sorted from blood, taken at roughly week 30, from a patient treated with tofacitinib. These receptor sequences come from a human donor with alopecia areata.

CDR3 protein: CSVVGDTPYEQYF. DNA of the CDR3: TGCAGCGTTGTCGGGGATACACCCTACGAGCAGTACTTC. The chain joins TRBV29-1 to TRBJ2-7; a possible D gene is TRBD2 (5 bases). Germline-derived CDR1 and CDR2 are SQVTM and ANQGSEA. Between the trimmed V and J ends, which lost 4 bases and 2 bases, there was a span of 12 bases. CDR3 size: 13 residues.

This chain uses TRBV5-1 with TRBJ2-7; TRBD2 matches 10 bases. The CDR3 runs to 14 residues. With V trimmed by 1 base and J by 3 bases, 1 base remained unmatched. Germline assignment: CDR1 SGHRS and CDR2 YFSETQ. In DNA, the CDR3 is TGCGCCAGCAGCTTGCAGCGGGAGGGCTACGAGCAGTACTTC. This translates into CASSLQREGYEQYF.

The count of this clone is one. The genes are TRBV19 and TRBJ1-5; unclear D gene. The germline gives CDR1 LNHDA, CDR2 SQIVND (reference sequence). Trimming cost V 3 bases and J 0 bases, with 3 bases left between them. The CDR3 consists of 13 residues. In DNA, the CDR3 is TGTGCCAGTAGTATGTCTAGCAATCAGCCCCAGCATTTT. This codes for CASSMSSNQPQHF.

The chain combines TRBV29-1 with TRBJ2-5; 7 bases are a match to TRBD1. The closer fit of TRBJ2-7 to the DNA end suggests the J call may be wrong. The CDR3 loop spans 14 amino acids. In germline, CDR1 is SQVTM, CDR2 ANQGSEA. The CDR3 DNA is TGCAGCGCTATAGACAGGGATCAGACCTACGAGCAGTACTTC. It translates to CSAIDRDQTYEQYF.

As for this clone: A junction boundary mismatches the germline segment, possibly from a read error. The chain has TRBV4-2 and TRBJ2-7; no reliable D call. This CDR3 region has 14 residues. Germline V lookup: CDR1 LGHNA, CDR2 YNFKEQ. In DNA, the CDR3 is TGTGCCGGCAGCCAAGAGCAGGTGGGTTACGAGCAGTACTTC. Protein: CAGSQEQVGYEQYF.

The V and J genes are TRBV5-1 and TRBJ2-1; D is uncertain. In germline, CDR1 is SGHRS, CDR2 YFSETQ. The CDR3 totals 16 residues. V gave up 0 bases and J gave up 0 bases, with 10 bases separating them. CDR3 residues: CASSLVPDSSYNEQFF. CDR3 DNA: TGCGCCAGCAGCTTGGTACCGGATAGCTCCTACAATGAGCAGTTCTTC.

On this clone itself: The junction departs from the called germline gene at one end, perhaps through a read error. The V call is TRBV7-7, the J call TRBJ2-7, with D tentatively TRBD2 (5 bases). This CDR3 has 13 residues. The germline V gene encodes CDR1 SSHAT and CDR2 FNYEAQ (reference sequence). CDR3 nucleotides: TGTGCTAGCAGCTTCGGACTTCTCTACGAGCAGTACTTC. Its protein product is CASSFGLLYEQYF.